A selection of T cell receptor beta chains follows, all from one sample in a study of T cells after yellow fever vaccination. MiXCR, run by TCRdb on the 5' RACE reads, gives a single entry per CDR3 protein. Of 450,000 to 550,000 distinct CDR3 sequences detected, just over 20% appear once; the ten largest clones hold 16%. This specimen consisted of PBMCs, obtained approximately 20 days after the first yellow fever vaccination. The receptors were gathered from a man between 18 and 35 years old who received the YFV17D yellow fever vaccine. CDR3s leave out the opening cysteine and the closing phenylalanine or tryptophan. A D gene is named only where the DNA matches it firmly.

J,V,D,CDR3
TRBJ1-2,TRBV25-1,TRBD1,ASSRDRSYGYT
TRBJ1-1,TRBV12-3/TRBV12-4,NA,ASNGGGWTEAF
TRBJ2-7,TRBV29-1,TRBD1,SARTGDGEQY
TRBJ1-6,TRBV6-1,NA,ASWGAGVSPLH
TRBJ1-4,TRBV9,NA,ASSWAETSNEKLF
TRBJ1-6,TRBV6-1,TRBD1,ASRDRGSPLH
TRBJ2-1,TRBV6-5,NA,ASSYTHPHDEQF
TRBJ1-1,TRBV19,TRBD1,ASSSDRGWSTEAF
TRBJ1-2,TRBV19,NA,ASSIDPRIYGYT
TRBJ2-2,TRBV10-2,NA,ASMGAPAGELF
TRBJ2-5,TRBV5-1,NA,ASSGGSGETQY
TRBJ2-3,TRBV7-8,NA,ASSLPRGGTQY
TRBJ2-3,TRBV10-3,TRBD2,AIMRGISGSTDTQY
TRBJ2-3,TRBV11-2,NA,ASRISGTDTQY
TRBJ1-1,TRBV19,NA,ASSIAGFGTEAF
TRBJ2-7,TRBV7-2,NA,ASSLAIRSGYEQY
TRBJ2-4,TRBV2,NA,ASSENTNIQY
TRBJ2-3,TRBV4-2,TRBD2,ASSQESGLADSTDTQY
TRBJ2-1,TRBV10-3,NA,AISSNNEQF
TRBJ2-7,TRBV19,TRBD1,ASSAGTVLTYEQY